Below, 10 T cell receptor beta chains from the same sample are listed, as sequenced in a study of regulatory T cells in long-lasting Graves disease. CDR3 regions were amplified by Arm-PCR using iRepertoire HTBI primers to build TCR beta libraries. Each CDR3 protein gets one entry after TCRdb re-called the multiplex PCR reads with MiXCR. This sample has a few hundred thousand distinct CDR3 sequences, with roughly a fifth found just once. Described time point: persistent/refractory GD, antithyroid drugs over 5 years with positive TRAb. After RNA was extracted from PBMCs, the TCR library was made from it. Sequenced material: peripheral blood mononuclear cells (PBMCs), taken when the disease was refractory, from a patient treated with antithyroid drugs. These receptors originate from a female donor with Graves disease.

CDR3 in DNA: TGCAGTGCTAGCGGACAGGGAAATAATTCACCCCTCCACTTT. Translated, it gives CSASGQGNNSPLHF. V usage is TRBV20-1 and J usage is TRBJ1-6; 8 nucleotides line up with TRBD1. Germline V gene sequence: CDR1 DFQATT, CDR2 SNEGSKA (reference sequence). This CDR3 region has 14 residues. The J segment lost 5 bases and the V segment lost 3 bases, leaving 3 bases of the junction unmatched.

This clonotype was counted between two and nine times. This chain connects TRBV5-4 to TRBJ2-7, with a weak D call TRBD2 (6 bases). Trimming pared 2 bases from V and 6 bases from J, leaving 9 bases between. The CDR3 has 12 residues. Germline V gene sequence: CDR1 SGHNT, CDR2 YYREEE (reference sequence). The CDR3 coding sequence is TGTGCCAGCAGCTTTTCTAGCGCCGAGCAGTACTTC. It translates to CASSFSSAEQYF.

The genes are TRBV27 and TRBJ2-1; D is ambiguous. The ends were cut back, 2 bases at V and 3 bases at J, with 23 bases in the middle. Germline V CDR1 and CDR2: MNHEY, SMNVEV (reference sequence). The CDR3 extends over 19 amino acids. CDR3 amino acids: CASSLDPPGRLSFYNEQFF. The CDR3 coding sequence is TGTGCCAGCAGTTTAGACCCCCCTGGGCGGTTAAGCTTCTACAATGAGCAGTTCTTC.

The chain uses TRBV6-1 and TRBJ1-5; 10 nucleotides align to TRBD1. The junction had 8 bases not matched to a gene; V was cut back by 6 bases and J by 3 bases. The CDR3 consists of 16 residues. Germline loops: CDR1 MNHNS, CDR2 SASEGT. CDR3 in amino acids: CASRNTGTGDNQPQHF. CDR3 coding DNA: TGTGCCAGCAGGAATACCGGGACAGGGGACAATCAGCCCCAGCATTTT.

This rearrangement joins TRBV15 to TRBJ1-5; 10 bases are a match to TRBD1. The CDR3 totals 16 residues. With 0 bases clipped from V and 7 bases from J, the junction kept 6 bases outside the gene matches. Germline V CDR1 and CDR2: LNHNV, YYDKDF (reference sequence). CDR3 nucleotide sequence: TGTGCCACCAGCAGAGATCGTGGGACAGGGGTCCAGCCCCAGCATTTT. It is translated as CATSRDRGTGVQPQHF. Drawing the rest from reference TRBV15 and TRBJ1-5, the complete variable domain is DAMVIQNPRYQVTQFGKPVTLSCSQTLNHNVMYWYQQKSSQAPKLLFHYYDKDFNNEADTPDNFQSRRPNTSFCFLDIRSPGLGDTAMYLCATSRDRGTGVQPQHFGDGTRLSIL.

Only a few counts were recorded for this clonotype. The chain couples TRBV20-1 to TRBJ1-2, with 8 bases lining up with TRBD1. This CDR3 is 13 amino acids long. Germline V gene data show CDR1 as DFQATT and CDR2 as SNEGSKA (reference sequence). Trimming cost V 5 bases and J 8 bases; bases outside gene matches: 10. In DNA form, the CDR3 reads TGCAGTGCTCAAACAGGGGGTGTGGGGGGCTACACCTTC. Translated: CSAQTGGVGGYTF.

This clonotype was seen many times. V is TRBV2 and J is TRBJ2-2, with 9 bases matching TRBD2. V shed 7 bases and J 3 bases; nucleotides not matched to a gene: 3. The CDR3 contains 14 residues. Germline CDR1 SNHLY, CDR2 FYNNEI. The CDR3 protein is CASIRLADTGELFF. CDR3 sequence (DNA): TGTGCCAGCATTCGACTAGCGGACACCGGGGAGCTGTTTTTT.

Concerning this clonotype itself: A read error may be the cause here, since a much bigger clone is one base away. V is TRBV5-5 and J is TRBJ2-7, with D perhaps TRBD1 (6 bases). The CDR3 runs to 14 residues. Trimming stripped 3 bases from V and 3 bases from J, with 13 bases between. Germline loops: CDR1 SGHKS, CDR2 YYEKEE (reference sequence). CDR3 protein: CASSWVQGNYEQYF. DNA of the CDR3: TGTGCCAGCAGCTGGGTGCAGGGGAACTACGAGCAGTACTTC. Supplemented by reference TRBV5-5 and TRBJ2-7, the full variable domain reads DAGVTQSPTHLIKTRGQQVTLRCSPISGHKSVSWYQQVLGQGPQFIFQYYEKEERGRGNFPDRFSARQFPNYSSELNVNALLLGDSALYLCASSWVQGNYEQYFGPGTRLTVT.

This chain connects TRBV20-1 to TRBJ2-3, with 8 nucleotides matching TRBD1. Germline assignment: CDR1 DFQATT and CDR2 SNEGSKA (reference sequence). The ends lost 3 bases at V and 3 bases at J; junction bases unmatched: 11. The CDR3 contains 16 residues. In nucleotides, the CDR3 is TGCAGTGCTAGGAGACAGGGGTGGGAAGGAACAGATACGCAGTATTTT. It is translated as CSARRQGWEGTDTQYF.

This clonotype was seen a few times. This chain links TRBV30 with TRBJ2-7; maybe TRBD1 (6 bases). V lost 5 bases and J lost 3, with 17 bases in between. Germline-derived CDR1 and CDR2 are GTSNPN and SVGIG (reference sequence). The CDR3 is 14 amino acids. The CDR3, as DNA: TGTGCCTGGGCCCCCGGGACATCCTACTACGAGCAGTACTTC. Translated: CAWAPGTSYYEQYF.